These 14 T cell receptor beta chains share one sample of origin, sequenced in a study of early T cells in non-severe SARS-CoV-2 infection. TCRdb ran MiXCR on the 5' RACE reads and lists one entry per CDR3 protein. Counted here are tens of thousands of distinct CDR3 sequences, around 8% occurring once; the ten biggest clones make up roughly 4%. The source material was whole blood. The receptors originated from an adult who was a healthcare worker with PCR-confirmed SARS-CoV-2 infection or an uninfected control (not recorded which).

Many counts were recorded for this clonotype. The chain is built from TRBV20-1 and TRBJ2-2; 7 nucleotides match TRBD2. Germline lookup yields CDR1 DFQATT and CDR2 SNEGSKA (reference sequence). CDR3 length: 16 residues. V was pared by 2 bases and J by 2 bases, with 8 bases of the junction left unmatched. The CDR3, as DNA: TGCAGTGCTAGACAGACGGGACTACTAAACACCGGGGAGCTGTTTTTT. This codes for CSARQTGLLNTGELFF.

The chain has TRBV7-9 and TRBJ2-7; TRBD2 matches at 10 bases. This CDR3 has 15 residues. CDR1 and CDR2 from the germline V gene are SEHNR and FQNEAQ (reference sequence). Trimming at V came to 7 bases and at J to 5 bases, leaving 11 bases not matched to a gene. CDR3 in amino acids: CASTLQAGGGHEQYF. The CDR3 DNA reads TGTGCCAGCACCCTTCAAGCGGGAGGGGGCCACGAGCAGTACTTC.

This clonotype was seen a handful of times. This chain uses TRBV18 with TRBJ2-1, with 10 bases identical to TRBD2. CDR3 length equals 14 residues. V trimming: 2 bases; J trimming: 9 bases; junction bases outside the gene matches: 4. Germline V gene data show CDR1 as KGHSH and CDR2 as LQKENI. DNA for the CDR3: TGTGCCAGCTCACCAGAGCTAGCGGGAGTTGAGCAGTTCTTC. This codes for CASSPELAGVEQFF.

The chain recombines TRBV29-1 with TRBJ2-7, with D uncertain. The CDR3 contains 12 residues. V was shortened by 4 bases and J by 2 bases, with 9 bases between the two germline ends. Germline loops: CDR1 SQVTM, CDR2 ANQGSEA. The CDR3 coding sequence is TGCAGCGTTGGAGCCGATACCTACGAGCAGTACTTC. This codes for CSVGADTYEQYF.

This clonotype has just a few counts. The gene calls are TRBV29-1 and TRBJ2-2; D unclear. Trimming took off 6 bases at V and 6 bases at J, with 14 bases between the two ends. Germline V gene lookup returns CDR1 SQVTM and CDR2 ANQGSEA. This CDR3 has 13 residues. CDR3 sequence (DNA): TGCAGCGTATCTAGAGCCTCGGCCGGGGAGCTGTTTTTT. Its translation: CSVSRASAGELFF.

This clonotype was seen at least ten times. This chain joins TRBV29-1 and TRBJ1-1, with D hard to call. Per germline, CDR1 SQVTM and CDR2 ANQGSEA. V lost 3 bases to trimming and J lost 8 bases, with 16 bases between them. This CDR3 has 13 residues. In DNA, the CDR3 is TGCAGCGTTGACCATGCCGGATCCTACGAAGCTTTCTTT. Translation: CSVDHAGSYEAFF.

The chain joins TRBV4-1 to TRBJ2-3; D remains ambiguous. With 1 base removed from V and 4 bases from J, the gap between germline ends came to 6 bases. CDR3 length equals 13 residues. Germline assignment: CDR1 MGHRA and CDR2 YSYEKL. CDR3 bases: TGCGCCAGCAGCCAAGTCCTGGCAGATACGCAGTATTTT. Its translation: CASSQVLADTQYF.

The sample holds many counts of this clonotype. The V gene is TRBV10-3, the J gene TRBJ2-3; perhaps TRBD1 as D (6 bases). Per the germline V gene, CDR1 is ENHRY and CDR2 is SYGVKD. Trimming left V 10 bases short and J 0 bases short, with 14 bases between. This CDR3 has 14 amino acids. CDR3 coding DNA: TGTGCCACCCAACAGGGTTCGAGCACAGATACGCAGTATTTT. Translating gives CATQQGSSTDTQYF.

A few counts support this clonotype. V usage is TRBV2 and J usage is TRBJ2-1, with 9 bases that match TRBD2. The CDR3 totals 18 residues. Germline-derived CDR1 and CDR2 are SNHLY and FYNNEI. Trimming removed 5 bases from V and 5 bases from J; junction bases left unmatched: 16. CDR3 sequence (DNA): TGTGCCAGCAGTACAACCCGACAGCGGGGGGCAGGAAACAATGAGCAGTTCTTC. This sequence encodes CASSTTRQRGAGNNEQFF. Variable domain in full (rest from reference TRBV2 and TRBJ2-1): EPEVTQTPSHQVTQMGQEVILRCVPISNHLYFYWYRQILGQKVEFLVSFYNNEISEKSEIFDDQFSVERPDGSNFTLKIRSTKLEDSAMYFCASSTTRQRGAGNNEQFFGPGTRLTVL.

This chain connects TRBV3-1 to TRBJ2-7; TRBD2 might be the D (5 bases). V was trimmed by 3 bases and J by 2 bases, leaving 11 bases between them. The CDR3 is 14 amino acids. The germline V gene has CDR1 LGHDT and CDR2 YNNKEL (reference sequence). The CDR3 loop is CASSQVSGTYEQYF. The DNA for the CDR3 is TGTGCCAGCAGCCAGGTGTCGGGGACCTACGAGCAGTACTTC.

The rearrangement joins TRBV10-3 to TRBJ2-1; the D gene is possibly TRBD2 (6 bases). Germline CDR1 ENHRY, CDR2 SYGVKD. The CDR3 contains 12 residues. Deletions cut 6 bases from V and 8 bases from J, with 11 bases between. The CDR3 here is CAISGWGDEQFF. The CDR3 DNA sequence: TGTGCCATCAGCGGTTGGGGGGATGAGCAGTTCTTC.

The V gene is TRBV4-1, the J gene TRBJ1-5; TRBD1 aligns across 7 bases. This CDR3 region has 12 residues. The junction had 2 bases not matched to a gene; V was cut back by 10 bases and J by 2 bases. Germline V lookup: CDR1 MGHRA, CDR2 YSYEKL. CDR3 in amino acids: CATGQGNQPQHF. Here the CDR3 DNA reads TGCGCCACCGGACAGGGCAATCAGCCCCAGCATTTT.

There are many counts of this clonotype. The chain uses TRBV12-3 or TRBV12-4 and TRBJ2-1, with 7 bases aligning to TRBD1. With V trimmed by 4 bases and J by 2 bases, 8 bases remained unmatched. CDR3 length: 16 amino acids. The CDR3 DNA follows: TGTGCCAGCAGTTCCGCCCGGGACAGCACCTACAATGAGCAGTTCTTC. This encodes CASSSARDSTYNEQFF.

Here the CDR3 DNA reads TGTGCCAGCAGTTACCCCACCCGGGCGGGGCGTACTATGAATGAGCAGTTCTTC. It encodes CASSYPTRAGRTMNEQFF. The gene calls are TRBV28 and TRBJ2-1, with D maybe TRBD2 (6 bases). Germline CDR1 MDHEN, CDR2 SYDVKM. Trimming left V 4 bases short and J 7 bases short, with 26 bases between. There are 18 residues in the CDR3. Full variable domain (remainder filled in from reference TRBV28 and TRBJ2-1): DVKVTQSSRYLVKRTGEKVFLECVQDMDHENMFWYRQDPGLGLRLIYFSYDVKMKEKGDIPEGYSVSREKKERFSLILESASTNQTSMYLCASSYPTRAGRTMNEQFFGPGTRLTVL.